Following are 22 T cell receptor beta chains from one sample sequenced in a study of blood T cell repertoires in COVID-19 (dated by TCRdb to 2020 to 2022). The library relied on the immunoSEQ multiplex PCR assay. TCRdb holds this immuneACCESS table with in-frame rearrangements only. Some clones are missing; in checked studies, unresolved V genes explain under half, and the rest has no known cause. The sample yields roughly 200,000 clones; approximately 78% were counted once. The top ten clonotypes cover around 11% of the sample. Sequencing input: peripheral blood. Every receptor here comes from a woman aged 80 or over with COVID-19, enrolled during active disease.

The rearrangement joins TRBV19 to TRBJ1-5; no firm D call. The CDR3 has 12 residues. Germline V CDR1 and CDR2: LNHDA, SQIVND (reference sequence). Trimming took 8 bases from V and 4 from J, leaving 9 bases between them. Here the CDR3 reads CASSEANQPQHF. CDR3 coding DNA: TGTGCCAGTTCCGAGGCGAATCAGCCCCAGCATTTT.

This chain links TRBV9 with TRBJ1-1, with unresolved D. The CDR3 has 13 amino acids. V lost 0 bases and J lost 3, with 6 bases in between. CDR1 and CDR2 from the germline V gene are SGDLS and YYNGEE. The CDR3: CASSVAWHTEAFF. For the CDR3, the DNA is TGTGCCAGCAGCGTAGCTTGGCACACTGAAGCTTTCTTT.

The chain employs TRBV5-1 and TRBJ2-5; 8 positions match TRBD1. With V trimmed by 3 bases and J by 2 bases, 12 bases remained unmatched. This CDR3 is 17 amino acids long. From germline, CDR1 is SGHRS and CDR2 YFSETQ. The CDR3 DNA reads as TGCGCCAGCAGCTATACTATCTCCGGACAGGGTCAAGAGACCCAGTACTTC. Amino acids: CASSYTISGQGQETQYF.

The V and J genes are TRBV6-5 and TRBJ1-5, with D perhaps matching TRBD1 (6 bases). V lost 6 bases and J 0 bases, leaving 12 bases between the germline ends. Germline-derived CDR1 and CDR2 are MNHEY and SVGAGI. This CDR3 has 15 amino acids. CDR3 loop: CASSPDRHSNQPQHF. DNA of the CDR3: TGTGCCAGCAGCCCGGACAGACATAGCAATCAGCCCCAGCATTTT.

The rearrangement joins TRBV29-1 to TRBJ2-1; 7 nucleotides match TRBD2. In germline, CDR1 is SQVTM, CDR2 ANQGSEA. J gave up 6 bases and V 3 bases, and 14 bases lay outside the gene matches. This CDR3 comprises 16 residues. The CDR3 sequence is CSVDIPLREGPNEQFF. Written as DNA, the CDR3 is TGCAGCGTTGATATTCCGTTGAGGGAGGGCCCCAATGAGCAGTTCTTC.

The genes are TRBV19 and TRBJ2-7, with a weak D call TRBD2 (6 bases). This CDR3 spans 15 amino acids. V was clipped by 5 bases and J by 2 bases, with 16 bases between them. Germline assignment: CDR1 LNHDA and CDR2 SQIVND (reference sequence). In DNA, the CDR3 is TGTGCCAGTAGTTCCCTGAGTAGCGGACCCTACGAGCAGTACTTC. Its translation is CASSSLSSGPYEQYF.

CDR3 DNA: TGTGCCAGCAGCTTACCGGGAGGGCCGAATGAGCAGTTCTTC. Its protein product is CASSLPGGPNEQFF. V and J are TRBV7-2 and TRBJ2-1; 8 nucleotides match TRBD2. In germline, CDR1 is SGHTA, CDR2 FQGNSA. The trim removed 2 bases at V and 7 bases at J, leaving 4 bases unmatched. The CDR3 consists of 14 residues.

V is TRBV21-1 and J is TRBJ1-2; TRBD1, the table's D call, lacks a check against the DNA. TRBV21-1 has pseudogene status. This CDR3 spans 14 amino acids. As DNA, the CDR3 is TGTGCCAGCAGAAACAGGGACCCGTACTATGGCTACACCTTC. It yields the protein CASRNRDPYYGYTF.

CDR3 nucleotides: TGCGCCAGTACCGGGACTAGCGGGATGGGCCGAGGGACAGATACGCAGTATTTT. Residues: CASTGTSGMGRGTDTQYF. The rearrangement joins TRBV5-1 to TRBJ2-3; 13 bases fit TRBD2. Unmatched junction bases numbered 15, after V lost 8 bases and J lost 3 bases. The CDR3 loop spans 18 amino acids. The germline gives CDR1 SGHRS, CDR2 YFSETQ.

The V call is TRBV5-1, the J call TRBJ1-1; no clear D gene. The CDR3 has 14 residues. Germline assignment: CDR1 SGHRS and CDR2 YFSETQ. The ends were cut back, 0 bases at V and 0 bases at J, with 6 bases in the middle. CDR3 sequence (DNA): TGCGCCAGCAGCTTGGAACTCATGAACACTGAAGCTTTCTTT. This gives the protein CASSLELMNTEAFF.

This clone is a singleton in its sample. This rearrangement joins TRBV18 to TRBJ1-3; D uncertain. Trimming cost V 3 bases and J 4 bases, with 10 bases left between them. The germline V gene encodes CDR1 KGHSH and CDR2 LQKENI. The CDR3 runs 14 residues. The CDR3 protein is CASSPGVPGNTIYF. CDR3 sequence (DNA): TGTGCCAGCTCACCCGGGGTGCCGGGAAACACCATATATTTT.

The CDR3 sequence is CASSLTGTSYEQYF. CDR3 DNA sequence: TGTGCCAGCAGTCTGACAGGAACCTCCTACGAGCAGTACTTC. The chain uses TRBV6-2 or TRBV6-3 and TRBJ2-7; D is perhaps TRBD1 (6 bases). CDR1 MNHEY and CDR2 SVGEGT come from the germline V gene. The CDR3 has 14 residues. The V end lost 5 bases, the J end lost 0 bases, and 11 bases lay between the germline ends.

The genes are TRBV27 and TRBJ1-1; D perhaps matches TRBD1 (5 bases). There are 13 residues in the CDR3. Trimming stripped 2 bases from V and 4 bases from J, with 8 bases between. CDR1 and CDR2 (germline): MNHEY, SMNVEV (reference sequence). The CDR3 here is CASSLAGGTEAFF. The CDR3 DNA is TGTGCCAGCAGTTTAGCGGGGGGCACTGAAGCTTTCTTT.

CDR3 sequence reads: CASSYSGALYEQYF. The CDR3 DNA follows: TGTGCCAGCAGTTATTCAGGGGCCCTCTACGAGCAGTACTTC. This chain connects TRBV27 to TRBJ2-7; D may be TRBD1 (6 bases). The germline V gene has CDR1 MNHEY and CDR2 SMNVEV (reference sequence). V dropped 4 bases and J dropped 3 bases, with 13 bases sitting between them. This CDR3 is 14 amino acids long.

This chain links TRBV11-3 with TRBJ2-1, with 7 nucleotides matching TRBD2. The CDR3 totals 12 residues. Germline V gives CDR1 SGHNT, CDR2 YENEEA. The V and J ends lost 8 bases and 9 bases, in that order; junction bases with no gene match: 7. The CDR3 nucleotides read TGTGCCAGCCGGGCTGGGGGGGGTGAGCAGTTCTTC. It codes for CASRAGGGEQFF. The variable domain in full, with the rest retrieved from reference TRBV11-3 and TRBJ2-1, is EAGVVQSPRYKIIEKKQPVAFWCNPISGHNTLYWYLQNLGQGPELLIRYENEEAVDDSQLPKDRFSAERLKGVDSTLKIQPAELGDSAVYLCASRAGGGEQFFGPGTRLTVL.

The V call is TRBV6-2 or TRBV6-3, the J call TRBJ1-4; 9 bases align to TRBD1. Germline-derived CDR1 and CDR2 are MNHEY and SVGEGT. The CDR3 runs 15 residues. Unmatched junction bases numbered 3, after V lost 5 bases and J lost 2 bases. This chain's CDR3 is CASSRDRATNEKLFF. The CDR3 DNA follows: TGTGCCAGCAGTCGGGACAGGGCTACTAATGAAAAACTGTTTTTT.

This clone has more than one count but fewer than ten. The chain joins TRBV10-3 to TRBJ1-1; D not resolved. This CDR3 spans 17 amino acids. V gave up 2 bases and J gave up 3 bases, with 19 bases separating them. CDR1 is ENHRY and CDR2 is SYGVKD in the germline V gene. The chain's CDR3 is CAISEPHPTGIHTEAFF. The CDR3 coding sequence is TGTGCCATCAGTGAGCCCCACCCGACGGGGATCCACACTGAAGCTTTCTTT.

J is TRBJ1-5 and V is TRBV2; D is unclear. The CDR3 length is 13 residues. The germline V and J ends were trimmed by 1 base and 4 bases, with 5 bases remaining between them. Germline V CDR1 and CDR2: SNHLY, FYNNEI. Written as DNA, the CDR3 is TGTGCCAGCAGTGAAGGCGGGAATCAGCCCCAGCATTTT. Translating it yields CASSEGGNQPQHF.

This clone was seen a single time. The chain uses TRBV7-2 and TRBJ1-2; no reliable D call. With 6 bases removed from V and 1 base from J, the gap between germline ends came to 12 bases. The CDR3 has 14 amino acids. CDR1 is SGHTA, CDR2 FQGNSA, per germline. The CDR3: CASRASSDNYGYTF. CDR3 nucleotide sequence: TGTGCCAGCAGGGCATCGTCAGATAACTATGGCTACACCTTC.

The V gene is TRBV6-4, the J gene TRBJ1-2; no firm D call. Trimming pared 5 bases from V and 1 base from J, leaving 8 bases between. Germline-derived CDR1 and CDR2 are MRHNA and SNTAGT. The CDR3 extends over 13 amino acids. CDR3 sequence (DNA): TGTGCCAGCAGTCCTCAGGTTAACTATGGCTACACCTTC. This gives the protein CASSPQVNYGYTF.

The chain couples TRBV3-1 (or the pseudogene TRBV3-2) to TRBJ2-7, with TRBD1 matching over 8 bases. The germline gives CDR1 LGHDT, CDR2 YNNKEL (reference sequence). This CDR3 spans 13 amino acids. Trimming took 8 bases from V and 5 from J; bases not matched to a gene: 8. CDR3 DNA: TGTGCCAGCGCTGGACAGGGTGTCCACGAGCAGTACTTC. Translation: CASAGQGVHEQYF.

V gene TRBV18 combines with J gene TRBJ2-5; no firm D call. The CDR3 covers 17 residues. Germline CDR1 and CDR2: KGHSH and LQKENI. With 0 bases removed from V and 2 bases from J, the gap between germline ends came to 16 bases. The CDR3 DNA sequence: TGTGCCAGCTCACCACCGATTAGCAGACTTTTACAAGAGACCCAGTACTTC. Translated: CASSPPISRLLQETQYF.